Presented here are 30 T cell receptor beta chains from one specimen sequenced in a study of cytomegalovirus exposure and HLA in healthy donors (dated 2017 in TCRdb). The library was prepared using the immunoSEQ multiplex PCR assay. Here the immuneACCESS table is served through TCRdb, limited to in-frame sequences with V and J called. Missing clones are a known gap in these copies; in checked studies unresolved V genes cover under half, and the rest lacks a known reason. Here the sample has over 250,000 clones; 65% to 90% occur a single time. 0.95% to 1.1% of the sample lies in the top ten. The sequenced material came from PBMCs. The origin of the receptors is a woman aged 18-29 years in good health and CMV-seronegative.

The chain couples TRBV5-1 to TRBJ1-1; D is perhaps TRBD1 (5 bases). V lost 8 bases and J 4 bases, leaving 18 bases between the germline ends. The CDR3 runs to 14 residues. CDR1 and CDR2 (germline): SGHRS, YFSETQ. The CDR3 region is CASFNYVGGTEAFF. In nucleotides, the CDR3 is TGCGCCAGTTTTAACTACGTGGGGGGCACTGAAGCTTTCTTT.

The chain is built from TRBV19 and TRBJ1-2; the match to TRBD1 covers 9 bases. With V trimmed by 8 bases and J by 5 bases, 9 bases remained unmatched. Germline CDR1 and CDR2: LNHDA and SQIVND (reference sequence). CDR3 length: 14 amino acids. The CDR3 DNA reads TGTGCCAGTGTGGGCTCGACAGGGGGTTATGGCTACACCTTC. Protein product: CASVGSTGGYGYTF. Full variable domain (outside the CDR3, taken from reference TRBV19 and TRBJ1-2): DGGITQSPKYLFRKEGQNVTLSCEQNLNHDAMYWYRQDPGQGLRLIYYSQIVNDFQKGDIAEGYSVSREKKESFPLTVTSAQKNPTAFYLCASVGSTGGYGYTFGSGTRLTVV.

The chain is built from TRBV5-4 and TRBJ1-2; unclear D gene. Looked up from germline, CDR1 is SGHNT and CDR2 is YYREEE (reference sequence). V dropped 4 bases and J dropped 5 bases, with 21 bases sitting between them. This CDR3 spans 16 amino acids. The CDR3 is CASSTTQAGGSYGYTF. The DNA for the CDR3 is TGTGCCAGCAGCACTACGCAGGCGGGAGGTTCTTATGGCTACACCTTC.

The gene calls are TRBV9 and TRBJ1-4; 9 bases map to TRBD1. CDR1 and CDR2 from the germline V gene are SGDLS and YYNGEE. V lost 2 bases to trimming and J lost 4 bases; unmatched junction nucleotides: 15. The CDR3 runs to 19 residues. Here the CDR3 reads CASSVGQGGTAGLNEKLFF. CDR3 coding DNA: TGTGCCAGCAGCGTGGGACAGGGAGGTACGGCGGGCCTTAATGAAAAACTGTTTTTT.

The V gene is TRBV10-1, the J gene TRBJ1-2; no reliable D call. This CDR3 contains 11 residues. The V gene's germline CDR1 is WNHNN and CDR2 SYGVQD (reference sequence). Trimming took 2 bases from V and 8 from J, leaving 6 bases between them. The DNA of the CDR3 is TGCGCCAGCAGTGAGGGGCCCGGCTACACCTTC. This translates into CASSEGPGYTF.

This clone has only one observation. The chain carries TRBV6-6 and TRBJ1-5; D is possibly TRBD1 (6 bases). The CDR3 is 16 residues long. V shed 8 bases and J shed 4 bases, with 21 bases lying between them. From germline, CDR1 is MNHNY and CDR2 SVGAGI (reference sequence). CDR3 bases: TGTGCCAGCCGAACCGGGACATTAAGGGGGAATCAGCCCCAGCATTTT. This gives the protein CASRTGTLRGNQPQHF.

This chain joins TRBV5-4 and TRBJ1-2, with TRBD1 matching over 7 bases. The ends lost 7 bases at V and 0 bases at J; junction bases unmatched: 9. The CDR3 is made up of 15 amino acids. CDR1 SGHNT and CDR2 YYREEE come from the germline V gene (reference sequence). The CDR3 loop reads CASGLTGPSNYGYTF. Written as DNA, the CDR3 is TGTGCCAGCGGATTGACAGGGCCCTCTAACTATGGCTACACCTTC.

This sequence joins TRBV9 and TRBJ1-6, with D tentatively TRBD1 (5 bases). Germline assignment: CDR1 SGDLS and CDR2 YYNGEE. This CDR3 is 16 amino acids long. The ends were cut back, 4 bases at V and 3 bases at J, with 14 bases in the middle. The CDR3 coding sequence is TGTGCCAGCAGCCCCGCCCGACAGTACTATAATTCACCCCTCCACTTT. Translating gives CASSPARQYYNSPLHF. The full variable domain, in which reference TRBV9 and TRBJ1-6 provide the parts outside the CDR3, is DSGVTQTPKHLITATGQRVTLRCSPRSGDLSVYWYQQSLDQGLQFLIQYYNGEERAKGNILERFSAQQFPDLHSELNLSSLELGDSALYFCASSPARQYYNSPLHFGNGTRLTVT.

The chain couples TRBV7-9 to TRBJ1-6; D gene unclear. Looked up from germline, CDR1 is SEHNR and CDR2 is FQNEAQ (reference sequence). Trimming removed 3 bases from V and 10 bases from J, with 13 bases in between. The CDR3 sequence is 14 residues long. Here the CDR3 reads CASSFSGIQSPLHF. CDR3 in DNA: TGTGCCAGCAGCTTCTCGGGGATCCAATCACCCCTCCACTTT. Variable domain in full (rest from reference TRBV7-9 and TRBJ1-6): DTGVSQNPRHKITKRGQNVTFRCDPISEHNRLYWYRQTLGQGPEFLTYFQNEAQLEKSRLLSDRFSAERPKGSFSTLEIQRTEQGDSAMYLCASSFSGIQSPLHFGNGTRLTVT.

The chain couples TRBV19 to TRBJ1-1, with a tentative D call TRBD1 (6 bases). This CDR3 comprises 15 residues. Germline CDR1 LNHDA, CDR2 SQIVND (reference sequence). The V gene lost 8 bases and the J gene lost 1 base, with 17 bases spanning the gap. CDR3 sequence: CASHEPRGTNTEAFF. The CDR3 DNA reads as TGTGCCAGTCACGAGCCCAGGGGCACGAACACTGAAGCTTTCTTT.

The gene calls are TRBV10-1 and TRBJ2-1; D is unclear. The CDR3 sequence is 13 residues long. Germline V CDR1 and CDR2: WNHNN, SYGVQD (reference sequence). Trimming removed 4 bases at V and 2 bases at J, with 6 bases between. Written as DNA, the CDR3 is TGCGCCAGCAGTGGGGCCCCCTACAATGAGCAGTTCTTC. Its translation: CASSGAPYNEQFF.

V usage is TRBV27 and J usage is TRBJ1-2; perhaps TRBD1 as D (5 bases). V lost 2 bases and J 5 bases, leaving 15 bases between the germline ends. The CDR3 runs to 15 residues. Germline loops: CDR1 MNHEY, CDR2 SMNVEV (reference sequence). The CDR3 DNA reads TGTGCCAGCAGTTTAATTGGGGCAGCCACTTATGGCTACACCTTC. Protein product: CASSLIGAATYGYTF.

The rearrangement uses TRBV13 and TRBJ1-1; D is possibly TRBD1 (5 bases). Per the germline V gene, CDR1 is PRHDT and CDR2 is FYEKMQ (reference sequence). CDR3 length: 15 residues. Trimming pared 1 base from V and 5 bases from J, leaving 14 bases between. For the CDR3, the DNA is TGTGCCAGCAGCTTAGCCCGGCCGGGGGTGACTGAAGCTTTCTTT. Its protein is CASSLARPGVTEAFF.

The chain recombines TRBV11-1 with TRBJ1-6; D might be TRBD1 (6 bases). The V end was cut by 5 bases, the J end by 9 bases, with 20 bases between. The CDR3 has 16 amino acids. The V gene's germline CDR1 is SGHAT and CDR2 FQDESV (reference sequence). Written as DNA, the CDR3 is TGTGCCAGCAGCCCACCCTTTGAATCCAGGGGTTCACCCCTCCACTTT. Its protein product is CASSPPFESRGSPLHF.

The chain couples TRBV7-8 to TRBJ1-2; D unresolved. The CDR3 has 12 amino acids. Germline V gives CDR1 SGHVS, CDR2 FQNEAQ. V lost 5 bases, J lost 8 bases, and 12 bases lay in between. The CDR3 DNA sequence: TGTGCCAGCAGCAATTTCGCCCGGGGCTACACCTTC. The encoded protein is CASSNFARGYTF.

V is TRBV6-6 and J is TRBJ1-5; D may be TRBD1 (5 bases). The CDR3 has 16 residues. V was pared by 6 bases and J by 0 bases, with 15 bases between. Germline values: CDR1 MNHNY, CDR2 SVGAGI (reference sequence). The CDR3 protein is CASSYDSLYSNQPQHF. The CDR3 DNA is TGTGCCAGCAGCTACGACAGCCTATATAGCAATCAGCCCCAGCATTTT.

The J gene is TRBJ2-1, the V gene TRBV6-1; unclear D gene. CDR1 MNHNS and CDR2 SASEGT come from the germline V gene. V shed 6 bases and J shed 9 bases, with 12 bases lying between them. The CDR3 consists of 12 residues. In DNA form, the CDR3 reads TGTGCCAGCAGGTGGCAGTCTCCTGAGCAGTTCTTC. Protein sequence: CASRWQSPEQFF.

The genes are TRBV15 and TRBJ2-1, with 7 bases lining up with TRBD1. Germline V gene sequence: CDR1 LNHNV, CDR2 YYDKDF (reference sequence). This CDR3 contains 17 residues. V lost 1 base and J lost 5; bases outside the gene matches: 11. The CDR3, as DNA: TGTGCCACCAGCAGAGCAAGGGGGCGGACAGGTCACAATGAGCAGTTCTTC. This gives the protein CATSRARGRTGHNEQFF. The full variable domain, its missing parts supplied by reference TRBV15 and TRBJ2-1, is DAMVIQNPRYQVTQFGKPVTLSCSQTLNHNVMYWYQQKSSQAPKLLFHYYDKDFNNEADTPDNFQSRRPNTSFCFLDIRSPGLGDTAMYLCATSRARGRTGHNEQFFGPGTRLTVL.

The chain carries TRBV7-9 and TRBJ1-2, with D unclear. The germline V and J ends were trimmed by 1 base and 4 bases, with 16 bases remaining between them. This CDR3 has 16 residues. CDR1 and CDR2 (germline): SEHNR, FQNEAQ (reference sequence). The CDR3 DNA reads TGTGCCAGCAGCTTAGATAGAGAGGTCGGAACCTATGGCTACACCTTC. Protein product: CASSLDREVGTYGYTF.

The chain combines TRBV9 with TRBJ2-3; D might be TRBD2 (6 bases). The germline V gene has CDR1 SGDLS and CDR2 YYNGEE. The CDR3 extends over 14 amino acids. V shed 3 bases and J shed 6 bases, with 14 bases lying between them. The chain's CDR3 is CASSAGMEGDTQYF. The CDR3 region has the DNA TGTGCCAGCAGCGCCGGAATGGAGGGGGATACGCAGTATTTT. Using reference TRBV9 and TRBJ2-3 for the parts outside the CDR3, the full variable domain is DSGVTQTPKHLITATGQRVTLRCSPRSGDLSVYWYQQSLDQGLQFLIQYYNGEERAKGNILERFSAQQFPDLHSELNLSSLELGDSALYFCASSAGMEGDTQYFGPGTRLTVL.

The J gene is TRBJ2-1, the V gene TRBV5-6; D might be TRBD1 (6 bases). With 0 bases removed from V and 5 bases from J, the gap between germline ends came to 15 bases. Per germline, CDR1 SGHDT and CDR2 YYEEEE. The CDR3 spans 16 residues. Written as DNA, the CDR3 is TGTGCCAGCAGCTTGGAGTACGGACAGTCTGACAATGAGCAGTTCTTC. Amino acids: CASSLEYGQSDNEQFF. Filled out from reference TRBV5-6 and TRBJ2-1, the complete variable domain reads DAGVTQSPTHLIKTRGQQVTLRCSPKSGHDTVSWYQQALGQGPQFIFQYYEEEERQRGNFPDRFSGHQFPNYSSELNVNALLLGDSALYLCASSLEYGQSDNEQFFGPGTRLTVL.

The chain links TRBV9 to TRBJ2-3, with 12 bases that match TRBD2. V shed 4 bases, J shed 5 bases, and the junction held 14 bases outside the gene matches. The CDR3 totals 18 residues. CDR1 and CDR2 from the germline V gene are SGDLS and YYNGEE. The CDR3 coding sequence is TGTGCCAGCAGCCCCCGCCTTTCGGAACTAGCGGGGGGAGATACGCAGTATTTT. Protein: CASSPRLSELAGGDTQYF.

The V call is TRBV18, the J call TRBJ1-2; D unresolved. Between the trimmed V and J ends, which lost 5 bases and 0 bases, there was a span of 7 bases. Germline lookup yields CDR1 KGHSH and CDR2 LQKENI. The CDR3 contains 13 residues. As DNA, the CDR3 is TGTGCCAGCTCAATTGCGCCTAACTATGGCTACACCTTC. It yields the protein CASSIAPNYGYTF.

The V gene is TRBV7-8, the J gene TRBJ1-1; no firm D call. Trimming took 3 bases from V and 1 from J, leaving 9 bases between them. The germline V gene has CDR1 SGHVS and CDR2 FQNEAQ. The CDR3 length is 14 residues. The CDR3 bases are TGTGCCAGCAGCTTGGGCCGACAGAACACTGAAGCTTTCTTT. Protein sequence: CASSLGRQNTEAFF.

V and J are TRBV6-4 and TRBJ2-7; 7 bases are a match to TRBD1. This CDR3 is built from 16 residues. V dropped 1 base and J dropped 4; count of bases not matched to a gene: 10. Germline assignment: CDR1 MRHNA and CDR2 SNTAGT. DNA for the CDR3: TGTGCCAGCAGTGACTTCGACAGGGCCCTTAAGTACGAGCAGTACTTC. Encoded protein: CASSDFDRALKYEQYF.

Notes on this clone: Compared with germline, one end of the junction differs, possibly owing to a read error. This sequence joins TRBV29-1 and TRBJ2-5; possibly TRBD2 for D (7 bases). This CDR3 has 14 residues. Germline V gives CDR1 SQVTM, CDR2 ANQGSEA. CDR3 sequence reads: CSAPRGLPQEIQYF. The DNA of the CDR3 is TGCAGCGCGCCCAGGGGACTACCTCAAGAGATCCAGTACTTC.

The genes are TRBV6-5 and TRBJ1-1, with unresolved D. This CDR3 has 13 residues. CDR1 is MNHEY, CDR2 SVGAGI, per germline. Trimming shortened V by 4 bases and J by 6 bases, and 12 bases separated the two germline ends. Written as DNA, the CDR3 is TGTGCCAGCAGTTGGTCGGGTCCCGCTGAAGCTTTCTTT. It yields the protein CASSWSGPAEAFF.

The chain carries TRBV6-5 and TRBJ2-7; TRBD1 matches 8 bases. From germline, CDR1 is MNHEY and CDR2 SVGAGI. The CDR3 is 12 residues long. V lost 6 bases to trimming and J lost 6 bases; unmatched junction nucleotides: 4. The CDR3 region has the DNA TGTGCCAGCAGCAGGACAGGGCTCGAGCAGTACTTC. Its translation is CASSRTGLEQYF.

The chain links TRBV6-5 to TRBJ2-7; possibly TRBD1 for D (6 bases). Trimming cost V 2 bases and J 3 bases, with 11 bases left between them. The CDR3 runs to 14 residues. Germline CDR1 and CDR2: MNHEY and SVGAGI. DNA for the CDR3: TGTGCCAGCAGTTACGGGGGCCAGGGCTACGAGCAGTACTTC. Protein: CASSYGGQGYEQYF.

This clone was counted a single time. The rearrangement uses TRBV7-9 and TRBJ2-1; 7 bases agree with TRBD2. Germline trimming cut 3 bases from V and 7 bases from J; bases unmatched to any gene: 9. Germline CDR1 and CDR2: SEHNR and FQNEAQ (reference sequence). The length of the CDR3 is 15 residues. The CDR3 here is CASSFVLGGPNEQFF. In DNA, the CDR3 is TGTGCCAGCAGCTTTGTGTTGGGAGGGCCGAATGAGCAGTTCTTC.